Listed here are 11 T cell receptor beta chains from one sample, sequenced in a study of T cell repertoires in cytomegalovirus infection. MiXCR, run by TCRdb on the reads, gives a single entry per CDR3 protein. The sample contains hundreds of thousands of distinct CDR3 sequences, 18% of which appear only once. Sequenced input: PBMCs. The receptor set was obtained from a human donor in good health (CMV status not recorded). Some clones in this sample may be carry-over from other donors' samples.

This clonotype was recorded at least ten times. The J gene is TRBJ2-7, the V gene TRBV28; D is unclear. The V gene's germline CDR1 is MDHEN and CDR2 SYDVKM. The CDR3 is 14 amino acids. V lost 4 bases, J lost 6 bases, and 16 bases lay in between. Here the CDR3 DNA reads TGTGCCAGCAGTTCCCCGACACCCCACCTCGAGCAGTACTTC. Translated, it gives CASSSPTPHLEQYF.

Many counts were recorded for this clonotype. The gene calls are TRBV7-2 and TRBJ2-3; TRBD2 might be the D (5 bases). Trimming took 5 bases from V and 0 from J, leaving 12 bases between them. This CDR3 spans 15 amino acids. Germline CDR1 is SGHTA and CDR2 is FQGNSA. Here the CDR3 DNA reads TGTGCCAGCAGCCTTGCGGGCTTCAGCACAGATACGCAGTATTTT. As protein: CASSLAGFSTDTQYF.

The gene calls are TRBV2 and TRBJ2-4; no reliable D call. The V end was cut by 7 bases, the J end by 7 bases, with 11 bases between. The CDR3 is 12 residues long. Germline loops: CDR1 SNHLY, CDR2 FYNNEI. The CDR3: CASTQDLNIQYF. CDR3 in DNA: TGTGCCAGCACTCAGGATTTGAACATTCAGTACTTC.

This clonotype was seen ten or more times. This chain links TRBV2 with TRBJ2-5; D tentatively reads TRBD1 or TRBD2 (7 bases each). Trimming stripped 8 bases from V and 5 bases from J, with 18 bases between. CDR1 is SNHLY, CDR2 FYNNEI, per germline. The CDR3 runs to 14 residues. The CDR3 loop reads CASGGDSRLETQYF. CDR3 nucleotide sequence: TGTGCCAGCGGGGGGGACAGCCGGTTGGAGACCCAGTACTTC.

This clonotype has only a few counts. The DNA for the CDR3 is TGTGCCAGCAGCCGACAGGGGCGGAACTATGGCTACACCTTC. It encodes CASSRQGRNYGYTF. The rearrangement uses TRBV9 and TRBJ1-2, with 8 bases that match TRBD1. This CDR3 region has 14 residues. V lost 4 bases, J lost 2 bases, and 4 bases stayed unmatched. Looked up from germline, CDR1 is SGDLS and CDR2 is YYNGEE.

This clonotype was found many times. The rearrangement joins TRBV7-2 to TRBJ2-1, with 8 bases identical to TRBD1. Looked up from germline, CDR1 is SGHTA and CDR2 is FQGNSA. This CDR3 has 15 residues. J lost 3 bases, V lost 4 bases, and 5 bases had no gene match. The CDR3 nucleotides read TGTGCCAGCAGCTCAGGGGGCTTCGGCTACAATGAGCAGTTCTTC. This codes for CASSSGGFGYNEQFF.

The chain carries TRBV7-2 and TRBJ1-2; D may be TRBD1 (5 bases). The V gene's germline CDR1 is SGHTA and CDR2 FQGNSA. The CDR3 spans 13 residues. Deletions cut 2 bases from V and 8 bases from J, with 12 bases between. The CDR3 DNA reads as TGTGCCAGCAGCTTAATGCAGGGCGAGGGCTACACCTTC. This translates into CASSLMQGEGYTF.

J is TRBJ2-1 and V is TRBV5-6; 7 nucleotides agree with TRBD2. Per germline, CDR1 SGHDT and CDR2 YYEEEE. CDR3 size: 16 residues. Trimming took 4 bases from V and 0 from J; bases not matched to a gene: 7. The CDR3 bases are TGTGCCAGCAGCAGCCGGGACTACCACTCCTACAATGAGCAGTTCTTC. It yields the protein CASSSRDYHSYNEQFF.

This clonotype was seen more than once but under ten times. The DNA of the CDR3 is TGCAGTGTTGCGGGGATTGAGACCCAGTACTTC. Amino acid sequence: CSVAGIETQYF. V usage is TRBV20-1 and J usage is TRBJ2-5, with D possibly being TRBD2 (6 bases). Germline CDR1 reads DFQATT; CDR2 reads SNEGSKA (reference sequence). V lost 7 bases and J 5 bases, leaving 11 bases between the germline ends. This CDR3 has 11 residues.

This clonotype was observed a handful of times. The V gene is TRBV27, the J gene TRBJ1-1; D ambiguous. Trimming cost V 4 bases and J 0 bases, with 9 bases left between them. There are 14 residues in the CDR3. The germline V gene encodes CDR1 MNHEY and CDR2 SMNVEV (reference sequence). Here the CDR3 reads CASSSPGLNTEAFF. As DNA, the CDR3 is TGTGCCAGCAGTTCGCCAGGATTGAACACTGAAGCTTTCTTT.

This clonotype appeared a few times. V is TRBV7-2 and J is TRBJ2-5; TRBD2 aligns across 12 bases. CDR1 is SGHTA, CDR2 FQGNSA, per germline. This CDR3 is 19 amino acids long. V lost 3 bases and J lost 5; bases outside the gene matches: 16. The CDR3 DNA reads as TGTGCCAGCAGCTTTCAGGGGGGACTAGCGGGTCTAAAACGGGAGACCCAGTACTTC. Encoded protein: CASSFQGGLAGLKRETQYF.